Following are 9 T cell receptor beta chains from one sample sequenced in a study of cytomegalovirus exposure and HLA in healthy donors (dated by TCRdb to about 2017). Libraries were prepared through the immunoSEQ multiplex PCR assay. A mixture of 60 forward primers for TCR Vbeta segments and 13 reverse primers for TCR Jbeta segments was used in the multiplex PCR. The table was pulled from immuneACCESS by TCRdb, which kept in-frame rearrangements only. Such tables lose some clones; where checked, under half of the loss comes from unresolved V genes, and the rest has no known cause. The sample yields around 70,000 clones; approximately 79% were counted once. The ten largest clones add up to roughly an eighth of the sample. What was sequenced was PBMCs. These receptors originate from a woman between 40 and 50 years old in good health and CMV-seropositive.

This clone was seen just once. This chain connects TRBV5-1 to TRBJ1-1, with a possible D match to TRBD1 (6 bases). V was cut by 3 bases and J by 0 bases, with 12 bases left in between. Per the germline V gene, CDR1 is SGHRS and CDR2 is YFSETQ. This CDR3 region has 15 residues. DNA of the CDR3: TGCGCCAGCAGCTCCTTAGGGGGGGTGAACACTGAAGCTTTCTTT. Protein product: CASSSLGGVNTEAFF.

As regards this clone: One end of the junction does not line up with germline, which may come from a read error. The chain carries TRBV30 and TRBJ1-6; perhaps TRBD1 as D (6 bases). From germline, CDR1 is GTSNPN and CDR2 SVGIG (reference sequence). The CDR3 totals 14 residues. The CDR3 DNA reads as TGTGCCTGGAAAGGGGACATAGGCGATTCACCCCTCAACTTT. It yields the protein CAWKGDIGDSPLNF.

The genes are TRBV18 and TRBJ1-2; D call uncertain. CDR1 KGHSH and CDR2 LQKENI come from the germline V gene. The CDR3 is made up of 13 amino acids. V was cut by 3 bases and J by 1 base, with 6 bases left in between. This CDR3 reads CASSPAVNYGYTF. CDR3 nucleotides: TGTGCCAGCTCACCGGCCGTTAACTATGGCTACACCTTC.

The chain combines TRBV5-4 with TRBJ2-5, with D possibly TRBD2 on 5 matching bases. Germline V gene lookup returns CDR1 SGHNT and CDR2 YYREEE (reference sequence). Trimming pared 0 bases from V and 2 bases from J, leaving 11 bases between. The CDR3 spans 15 residues. This chain's CDR3 is CASSLVGSVQETQYF. In DNA form, the CDR3 reads TGTGCCAGCAGCTTGGTAGGGAGTGTGCAAGAGACCCAGTACTTC.

This chain connects TRBV9 to TRBJ2-1, with 10 nucleotides matching TRBD2. V shed 4 bases and J 6 bases; nucleotides not matched to a gene: 7. CDR1 SGDLS and CDR2 YYNGEE come from the germline V gene. CDR3 length: 15 residues. The CDR3 loop reads CASSTWASGGNEQFF. CDR3 coding DNA: TGTGCCAGCAGCACCTGGGCTAGCGGGGGCAATGAGCAGTTCTTC.

The chain is built from TRBV19 and TRBJ1-1, with 9 bases matching TRBD1. This CDR3 contains 17 residues. V lost 5 bases to trimming and J lost 2 bases; unmatched junction nucleotides: 12. CDR1 and CDR2 from the germline V gene are LNHDA and SQIVND (reference sequence). CDR3 residues: CASSSRTGTGSNTEAFF. The CDR3 nucleotides read TGTGCCAGTAGTTCCCGGACCGGGACAGGGAGCAACACTGAAGCTTTCTTT.

This clone was observed a handful of times. The chain is built from TRBV25-1 and TRBJ2-1; TRBD1 agrees at 7 bases. The CDR3 is 15 residues long. Germline values: CDR1 MGHDK, CDR2 SYGVNS. V shed 1 base and J 9 bases; nucleotides not matched to a gene: 9. CDR3 residues: CASSEWQQGSGEQFF. Here the CDR3 DNA reads TGTGCCAGCAGTGAATGGCAACAGGGGTCTGGTGAGCAGTTCTTC.

This clone showed up just a few times. V gene TRBV6-1 combines with J gene TRBJ2-5; D unresolved. The ends were cut back, 1 base at V and 1 base at J, with 7 bases in the middle. The length of the CDR3 is 14 residues. CDR1 and CDR2 (germline): MNHNS, SASEGT. The CDR3 region is CASSEGTAQETQYF. The CDR3 region has the DNA TGTGCCAGCAGTGAAGGAACAGCCCAAGAGACCCAGTACTTC.

This chain uses TRBV29-1 with TRBJ2-5; TRBD1 is a possible D gene (6 bases). The DNA end lines up better with TRBJ2-7; the J call may be wrong. The germline V gene encodes CDR1 SQVTM and CDR2 ANQGSEA. The CDR3 consists of 11 residues. CDR3 bases: TGCAGCGTTGACCAGGGGTACGAGCAGTACTTC. Translation gives CSVDQGYEQYF.